This T cell receptor (beta chain) appears in the sequencing data of a study of PD-L1 blockade in urothelial cancer. In the study overall: Across blood samples, T cells had a median count of about 140,000.

The CDR3 contains 16 residues. V shed 1 base, J shed 2 bases, and the junction held 5 bases outside the gene matches. CDR1 is LNHDA and CDR2 is SQIVND in the germline V gene (reference sequence). The repertoire was sequenced with immunoSEQ multiplex PCR; TCRdb's copy has only in-frame clones and lacks some. Of some 84,000 clones in the sample, 82% were seen once. This chain joins TRBV19 and TRBJ2-3; 8 nucleotides agree with TRBD2. The sample was PBMCs, taken around atezolizumab (anti-PD-L1) treatment. The source of this sequence is a man in his 70s with urothelial cancer. CDR3 nucleotides: TGTGCCAGTAGTATAGCGGGAGGGCCCCCCACAGATACGCAGTATTTT. This codes for CASSIAGGPPTDTQYF.